The 2 T cell receptor beta chains below come from one sample, sequenced in a study of Graves' ophthalmopathy and Graves' hyperthyroidism. The sequenced template was RNA, covering the TCR beta CDR3 region. HTBI-primed first-round RT-PCR preceded second-round multiplex PCR. Using its own MiXCR run on the multiplex PCR reads, TCRdb lists one record per CDR3 protein. Here the sample spans hundreds of thousands of distinct CDR3 sequences, 15% to 19% being singletons. Sequencing used peripheral blood. The receptors here all came from a woman aged 18 to 35 with stable Graves' hyperthyroidism.

In its sample, this clonotype was seen many times. The rearrangement uses TRBV5-6 and TRBJ1-1; no clear D. V lost 1 base and J lost 3, with 16 bases in between. Germline CDR1 reads SGHDT; CDR2 reads YYEEEE. This CDR3 region has 16 residues. Here the CDR3 DNA reads TGTGCCAGCAGCTTGTGGGCACGCTCCCGGGACACTGAAGCTTTCTTT. Translating it yields CASSLWARSRDTEAFF.

This clonotype is a singleton in its sample. A much larger clonotype is one base distant, so this may be a read error. The chain recombines TRBV5-1 with TRBJ2-7; D tentatively fits TRBD1 or TRBD2 (5 bases each). Germline V gene data show CDR1 as SGHRS and CDR2 as YFSETQ. The CDR3 totals 15 residues. CDR3 in amino acids: CTSSLAGDGTHEQYF. As DNA, the CDR3 is TGCACCAGCAGCTTGGCCGGAGACGGGACGCACGAGCAGTACTTC. Full variable domain (missing parts from reference TRBV5-1 and TRBJ2-7): KAGVTQTPRYLIKTRGQQVTLSCSPISGHRSVSWYQQTPGQGLQFLFEYFSETQRNKGNFPGRFSGRQFSNSRSEMNVSTLELGDSALYLCTSSLAGDGTHEQYFGPGTRLTVT.